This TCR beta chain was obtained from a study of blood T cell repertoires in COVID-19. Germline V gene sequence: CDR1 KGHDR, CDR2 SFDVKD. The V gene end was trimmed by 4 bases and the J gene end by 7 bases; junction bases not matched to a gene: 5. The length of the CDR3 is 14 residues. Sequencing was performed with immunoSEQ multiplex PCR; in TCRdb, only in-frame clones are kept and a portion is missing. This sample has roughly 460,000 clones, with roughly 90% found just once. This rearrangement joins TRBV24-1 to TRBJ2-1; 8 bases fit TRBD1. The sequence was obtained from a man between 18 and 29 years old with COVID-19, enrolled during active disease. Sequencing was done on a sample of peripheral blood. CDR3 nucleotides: TGTGCCACCAGTGAATCGACAGGGGCAAATGAGCAGTTCTTC. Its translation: CATSESTGANEQFF.